A selection of T cell receptor beta chains follows, all from one sample in a study of vaccination effects on CD4 cells after COVID-19. Their specific antigens are unknown. Produced via immunoSEQ multiplex PCR; TCRdb's table is partial and in-frame only. The sample lists around 49,000 clones, around 66% occurring once. Sequenced material: CD4+ T cells from PBMCs cultured with a peptide pool, taken before COVID-19 vaccination. The receptors come from a human donor who had a prior SARS-CoV-2 infection. The CDR3 runs from the conserved cysteine through the conserved F or W. Fields, in order: CDR3 protein, CDR3 DNA, clone size, V gene, J gene, D gene, CDR3 length. A D gene is named only where the DNA matches it firmly. Clone size is given for some rows only: seen once, a few or many times, or a class if the clone is expanded.

CDR3: CASSLQQGTNTGELFF
DNA: TGTGCCAGCAGCTTACAACAGGGGACTAACACCGGGGAGCTGTTTTTT
size: -
V: TRBV11-2
J: TRBJ2-2
D: -
length: 16

CDR3: CASSPRPGGIGLNYYNEQFF
DNA: TGTGCCAGCAGCCCTCGGCCGGGCGGTATCGGACTAAATTACTACAATGAGCAGTTCTTC
size: -
V: TRBV5-8
J: TRBJ2-1
D: -
length: 20

CDR3: CASSGTDGNTIYF
DNA: TGCGCCAGCAGCGGGACAGACGGAAACACCATATATTTT
size: few
V: TRBV5-1
J: TRBJ1-3
D: TRBD1
length: 13

CDR3: CASGPNSYNEQFF
DNA: TGTGCCAGTGGGCCCAACTCCTACAATGAGCAGTTCTTC
size: few
V: TRBV19
J: TRBJ2-1
D: -
length: 13

CDR3: CASSYRESGGLAGNTIYF
DNA: TGCGCCAGCAGCTACCGGGAATCAGGGGGGTTGGCTGGAAACACCATATATTTT
size: -
V: TRBV5-1
J: TRBJ1-3
D: TRBD1
length: 18

CDR3: CASSLAGVGAGQREFF
DNA: TGTGCCAGCAGCTTGGCCGGGGTTGGGGCGGGGCAAAGGGAGTTCTTC
size: -
V: TRBV5-5
J: TRBJ2-1
D: -
length: 16

CDR3: CASKNTIGNTIYF
DNA: TGTGCCAGCAAAAACACGATCGGAAACACCATATATTTT
size: -
V: TRBV27
J: TRBJ1-3
D: -
length: 13

CDR3: CASKDSRRDGYTF
DNA: TGTGCCAGCAAAGACAGCCGACGCGATGGCTACACCTTC
size: -
V: TRBV6-5
J: TRBJ1-2
D: -
length: 13

CDR3: CASSLSGQGWQTQYF
DNA: TGTGCCAGCAGCTTGTCAGGTCAGGGGTGGCAGACCCAGTACTTC
size: -
V: TRBV5-6
J: TRBJ2-5
D: -
length: 15

CDR3: CASSPRLAASGRSTDTQYF
DNA: TGTGCCAGCAGTCCCCGTCTCGCCGCTAGCGGGAGAAGCACAGATACGCAGTATTTT
size: few
V: TRBV7-6
J: TRBJ2-3
D: TRBD2
length: 19

CDR3: CASGDSSGTHLGYTF
DNA: TGTGCCAGCGGGGATTCCTCCGGGACGCATCTGGGCTACACCTTC
size: -
V: TRBV6-5
J: TRBJ1-2
D: -
length: 15

CDR3: CASSLTIGYGYTF
DNA: TGCGCCAGCAGCTTGACAATAGGGTATGGCTACACCTTC
size: once
V: TRBV5-1
J: TRBJ1-2
D: -
length: 13

CDR3: CASSPNSQSTDTQYF
DNA: TGTGCCAGCAGCCCCAACAGCCAAAGCACAGATACGCAGTATTTT
size: -
V: TRBV9
J: TRBJ2-3
D: -
length: 15

CDR3: CASSQGSQGGSPLHF
DNA: TGTGCCAGCAGCCAGGGGAGCCAGGGGGGATCACCCCTCCACTTT
size: few
V: TRBV5-4
J: TRBJ1-6
D: TRBD1
length: 15

CDR3: CASSVVRSTDTQYF
DNA: TGTGCCAGCAGCGTGGTACGTAGCACAGATACGCAGTATTTT
size: -
V: TRBV5-5
J: TRBJ2-3
D: -
length: 14

CDR3: CASSRSLRGEQFF
DNA: TGCGCCAGCAGCCGGAGTCTGAGAGGTGAGCAGTTCTTC
size: -
V: TRBV4-3
J: TRBJ2-1
D: -
length: 13

CDR3: CASSARGRNEQFF
DNA: TGTGCCAGCAGCGCCCGGGGGCGGAATGAGCAGTTCTTC
size: -
V: TRBV12-3/TRBV12-4
J: TRBJ2-1
D: -
length: 13

CDR3: CASSEWRGINEQYF
DNA: TGTGCCAGCAGTGAATGGAGGGGGATCAACGAGCAGTACTTC
size: -
V: TRBV2
J: TRBJ2-7
D: -
length: 14

CDR3: CASSYRFGDNYGYTF
DNA: TGTGCCAGCAGTTATCGGTTTGGGGATAACTATGGCTACACCTTC
size: -
V: TRBV6-5
J: TRBJ1-2
D: -
length: 15

CDR3: CASSDRGNTEAFF
DNA: TGCGCCAGCAGCGACAGGGGGAACACTGAAGCTTTCTTT
size: -
V: TRBV5-1
J: TRBJ1-1
D: TRBD1
length: 13

CDR3: CASSVDSGTEAFF
DNA: TGTGCCAGCAGCGTCGATTCGGGGACTGAAGCTTTCTTT
size: few
V: TRBV5-6
J: TRBJ1-1
D: -
length: 13

CDR3: CASSLVNRGGGYTF
DNA: TGTGCCAGCAGCTTAGTGAACCGAGGCGGTGGCTACACCTTC
size: -
V: TRBV11-2
J: TRBJ1-2
D: -
length: 14

CDR3: CASNQDPNSFSGNTIYF
DNA: TGTGCCAGCAACCAAGATCCCAACAGCTTCTCTGGAAACACCATATATTTT
size: once
V: TRBV3-1/TRBV3-2
J: TRBJ1-3
D: -
length: 17

CDR3: CASSLKIPLAGLDTQYF
DNA: TGTGCCAGCTCACTAAAAATCCCTCTAGCGGGGTTAGATACGCAGTATTTT
size: -
V: TRBV18
J: TRBJ2-3
D: TRBD2
length: 17

CDR3: CASRHPDHNEQFF
DNA: TGTGCCAGCAGACACCCCGACCACAATGAGCAGTTCTTC
size: -
V: TRBV6-6
J: TRBJ2-1
D: -
length: 13

CDR3: CASSFQGGTDTQYF
DNA: TGTGCCAGCAGCTTTCAAGGAGGAACCGATACGCAGTATTTT
size: -
V: TRBV7-2
J: TRBJ2-3
D: -
length: 14

CDR3: CASSFRGGSTSEQYF
DNA: TGTGCCAGCAGCTTTCGGGGCGGGAGTACGAGTGAGCAGTACTTC
size: -
V: TRBV5-4
J: TRBJ2-7
D: TRBD2
length: 15

CDR3: CASSESPQLSDRAFF
DNA: TGCGCCAGCAGTGAGTCCCCACAGCTTTCAGACCGGGCTTTCTTT
size: -
V: TRBV10-2
J: TRBJ1-1
D: -
length: 15

CDR3: CASSRTDTSYGYTF
DNA: TGTGCCAGCAGTCGAACAGACACGTCGTATGGCTACACCTTC
size: -
V: TRBV9
J: TRBJ1-2
D: -
length: 14

CDR3: CASSIDLDRPPNYGYTF
DNA: TGTGCCAGTAGTATAGATCTCGACAGGCCTCCCAACTATGGCTACACCTTC
size: few
V: TRBV19
J: TRBJ1-2
D: -
length: 17

CDR3: CASSVVPGKNTEAFF
DNA: TGTGCCAGCAGCGTAGTGCCGGGTAAGAACACTGAAGCTTTCTTT
size: -
V: TRBV9
J: TRBJ1-1
D: -
length: 15

CDR3: CASSPGQSYGYTF
DNA: TGTGCCAGCAGCCCTGGACAGAGCTATGGCTACACCTTC
size: -
V: TRBV7-9
J: TRBJ1-2
D: -
length: 13

CDR3: CSVEEFSQGTKITF
DNA: TGCAGCGTTGAAGAATTCTCCCAGGGGACAAAAATCACGTTC
size: -
V: TRBV29-1
J: TRBJ2-4
D: -
length: 14

CDR3: CAVGGSSYNEQFF
DNA: TGTGCCGTCGGGGGTAGCTCCTACAATGAGCAGTTCTTC
size: -
V: TRBV19
J: TRBJ2-1
D: -
length: 13

CDR3: CASSYDRGSYEQYF
DNA: TGTGCCAGCAGCTACGACAGGGGCTCCTACGAGCAGTACTTC
size: -
V: TRBV7-9
J: TRBJ2-7
D: TRBD1
length: 14

CDR3: CASSQRGLAGGRLTDTQYF
DNA: TGTGCCAGCAGCCAACGGGGACTAGCGGGAGGAAGGTTGACAGATACGCAGTATTTT
size: -
V: TRBV4-2
J: TRBJ2-3
D: TRBD2
length: 19

CDR3: CSVEGSGANVLTF
DNA: TGCAGCGTTGAAGGTTCTGGGGCCAACGTCCTGACTTTC
size: -
V: TRBV29-1
J: TRBJ2-6
D: -
length: 13

CDR3: CASNPLGGKNTEAFF
DNA: TGTGCCAGCAACCCCCTCGGGGGCAAGAACACTGAAGCTTTCTTT
size: few
V: TRBV6-5
J: TRBJ1-1
D: -
length: 15

CDR3: CASSSTGGLAGYNEQFF
DNA: TGTGCCAGCAGCTCGACGGGGGGACTAGCGGGTTACAATGAGCAGTTCTTC
size: few
V: TRBV5-4
J: TRBJ2-1
D: TRBD2
length: 17

CDR3: CASSFGREETQYF
DNA: TGTGCCAGCAGCTTTGGACGGGAAGAGACCCAGTACTTC
size: -
V: TRBV7-3
J: TRBJ2-5
D: -
length: 13

CDR3: CASRGQALDTQYF
DNA: TGTGCCAGCAGGGGACAGGCACTAGATACGCAGTATTTT
size: once
V: TRBV25-1
J: TRBJ2-3
D: TRBD1
length: 13